This is a list of T cell receptor beta chains from one sample in a study of early T cells in non-severe SARS-CoV-2 infection. From the 5' RACE reads, TCRdb called clonotypes with MiXCR, one entry per CDR3 protein. The top ten hold around 15% of the sample, which has tens of thousands of distinct CDR3 sequences, about 5% seen once. Sequencing was done on a sample of whole blood. The receptors originated from an adult who was a healthcare worker with PCR-confirmed SARS-CoV-2 infection or an uninfected control (not recorded which). CDR3s include the opening cysteine and the closing phenylalanine or tryptophan. D genes are given only for firm matches. Clone size is not always given. Where it is, it says once, few, many or a class for expanded clones.

D gene: -; J gene: TRBJ2-7; clone size: -; V gene: TRBV18; CDR3 protein: CASSPRRTDAYEQYF; CDR3 DNA: TGTGCCAGCTCACCGAGGAGGACCGACGCCTACGAGCAGTACTTC
D gene: -; J gene: TRBJ1-6; clone size: -; V gene: TRBV13; CDR3 protein: CASSPRPTAESPLHF; CDR3 DNA: TGTGCCAGCAGCCCCCGACCTACGGCGGAATCACCCCTCCACTTT
D gene: -; J gene: TRBJ2-1; clone size: many; V gene: TRBV7-3; CDR3 protein: CASSVGGRDEQFF; CDR3 DNA: TGTGCCAGCAGCGTGGGCGGGCGGGATGAGCAGTTCTTC
D gene: TRBD1; J gene: TRBJ1-5; clone size: many; V gene: TRBV20-1; CDR3 protein: CSATDRGGSNQPQHF; CDR3 DNA: TGCAGTGCAACCGACAGGGGAGGAAGCAATCAGCCCCAGCATTTT
D gene: TRBD1; J gene: TRBJ1-2; clone size: many; V gene: TRBV19; CDR3 protein: CASSEGPTGKGYTF; CDR3 DNA: TGTGCCAGTAGTGAGGGTCCGACAGGGAAAGGCTACACCTTC
D gene: -; J gene: TRBJ2-1; clone size: medium-sized; V gene: TRBV24-1; CDR3 protein: CATSDRGAGEQFF; CDR3 DNA: TGTGCCACCAGTGATCGGGGGGCGGGCGAGCAGTTCTTC
D gene: -; J gene: TRBJ1-3; clone size: many; V gene: TRBV7-9; CDR3 protein: CASSLNLEDTIYF; CDR3 DNA: TGTGCCAGCAGCTTAAACCTTGAGGACACCATATATTTT
D gene: -; J gene: TRBJ2-2; clone size: few; V gene: TRBV7-2; CDR3 protein: CASSLHYTGELFF; CDR3 DNA: TGTGCCAGCAGCTTACATTACACCGGGGAGCTGTTTTTT
D gene: -; J gene: TRBJ2-7; clone size: many; V gene: TRBV6-1; CDR3 protein: CASSEGWRGSYEQYF; CDR3 DNA: TGTGCCAGCAGTGAAGGTTGGAGGGGATCCTACGAGCAGTACTTC
D gene: -; J gene: TRBJ1-1; clone size: many; V gene: TRBV18; CDR3 protein: CASSPPGRPRTEAFF; CDR3 DNA: TGTGCCAGCTCACCACCTGGACGGCCGCGTACTGAAGCTTTCTTT